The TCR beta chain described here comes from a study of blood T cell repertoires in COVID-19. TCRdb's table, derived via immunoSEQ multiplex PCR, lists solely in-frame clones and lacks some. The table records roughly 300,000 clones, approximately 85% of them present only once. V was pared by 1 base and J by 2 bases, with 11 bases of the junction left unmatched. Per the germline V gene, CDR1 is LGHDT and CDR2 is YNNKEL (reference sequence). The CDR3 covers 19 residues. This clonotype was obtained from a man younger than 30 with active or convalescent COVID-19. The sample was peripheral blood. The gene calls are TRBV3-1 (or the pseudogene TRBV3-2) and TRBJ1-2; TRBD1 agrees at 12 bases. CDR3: CASSQVSSRGTGGNYGYTF. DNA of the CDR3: TGTGCCAGCAGCCAAGTATCCAGTCGGGGGACAGGGGGCAACTATGGCTACACCTTC.